This T cell receptor (beta chain) came from a study of blood T cell repertoires in COVID-19. Whole-study context: T cells, B-cell-depleted T cells, or PBMCs provided the cDNA or gDNA that served as material.

This clone was seen just once. Enrollees, about 18 to 90 years old, lived in 25 or so US areas. All recovered Cohort 3 donors got two negative PCRs, got clearance, or saw symptom resolution. The length of the CDR3 is 13 residues. CDR1 is LGHDT, CDR2 YNNKEL, per germline (reference sequence). The V end was cut by 4 bases, the J end by 6 bases, with 10 bases between. The protocol was immunoSEQ multiplex PCR, while the TCRdb copy is restricted to in-frame clones and leaves out a portion. In the table there are roughly 400,000 clones, about 83% of which are singletons. The sample consisted of PBMCs or T cells enriched from blood (not recorded which). This clonotype was obtained from a woman aged 45-65 years who had recovered from COVID-19. V gene TRBV3-1 (or the pseudogene TRBV3-2) combines with J gene TRBJ1-5; D unresolved. The CDR3 loop reads CASSLMEGQPQHF. In nucleotides, the CDR3 is TGTGCCAGCAGCCTAATGGAGGGTCAGCCCCAGCATTTT.